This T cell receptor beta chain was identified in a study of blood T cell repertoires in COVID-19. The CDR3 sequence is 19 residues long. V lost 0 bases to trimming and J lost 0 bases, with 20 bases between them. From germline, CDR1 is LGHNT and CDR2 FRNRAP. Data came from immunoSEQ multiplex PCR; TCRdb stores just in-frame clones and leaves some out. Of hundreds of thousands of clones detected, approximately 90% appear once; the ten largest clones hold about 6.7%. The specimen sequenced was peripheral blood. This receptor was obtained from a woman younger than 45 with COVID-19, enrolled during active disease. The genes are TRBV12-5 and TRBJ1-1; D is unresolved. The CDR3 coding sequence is TGTGCTAGTGGTTTGGTATATTCTCGTCGAGAGGGCTTGAACACTGAAGCTTTCTTT. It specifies CASGLVYSRREGLNTEAFF.